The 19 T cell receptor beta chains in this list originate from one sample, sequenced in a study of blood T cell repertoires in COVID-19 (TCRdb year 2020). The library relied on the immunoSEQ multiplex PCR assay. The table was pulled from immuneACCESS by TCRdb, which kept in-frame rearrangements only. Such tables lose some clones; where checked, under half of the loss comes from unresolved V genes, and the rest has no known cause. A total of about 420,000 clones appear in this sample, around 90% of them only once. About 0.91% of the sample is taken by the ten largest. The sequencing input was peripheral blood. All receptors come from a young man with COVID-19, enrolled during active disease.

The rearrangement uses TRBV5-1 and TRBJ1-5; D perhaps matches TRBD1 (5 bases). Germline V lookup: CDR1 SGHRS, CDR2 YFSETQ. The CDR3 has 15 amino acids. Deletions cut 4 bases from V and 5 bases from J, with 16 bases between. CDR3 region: CASSLGGIMDQPQHF. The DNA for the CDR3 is TGCGCCAGCAGCCTCGGGGGGATTATGGATCAGCCCCAGCATTTT.

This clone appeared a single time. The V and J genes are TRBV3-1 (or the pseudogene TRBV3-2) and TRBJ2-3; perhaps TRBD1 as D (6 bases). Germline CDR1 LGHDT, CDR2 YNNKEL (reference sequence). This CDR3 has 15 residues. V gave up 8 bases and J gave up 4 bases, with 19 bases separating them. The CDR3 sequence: CASAQGPLKSDTQYF. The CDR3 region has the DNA TGTGCCAGCGCACAGGGCCCTTTAAAGTCAGATACGCAGTATTTT.

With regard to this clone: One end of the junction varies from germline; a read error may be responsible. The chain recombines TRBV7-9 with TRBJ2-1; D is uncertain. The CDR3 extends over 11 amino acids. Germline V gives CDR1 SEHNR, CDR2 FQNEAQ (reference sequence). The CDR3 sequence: CASSLDYPRVF. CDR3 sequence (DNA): TGTGCCAGCAGCTTAGACTACCCCCGGGTCTTC.

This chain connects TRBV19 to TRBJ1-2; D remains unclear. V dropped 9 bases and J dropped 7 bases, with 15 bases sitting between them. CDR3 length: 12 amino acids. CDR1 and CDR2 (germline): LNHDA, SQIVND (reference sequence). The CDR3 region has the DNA TGTGCCAGCCTCCTACCCTCGGGTGGCTACACCTTC. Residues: CASLLPSGGYTF.

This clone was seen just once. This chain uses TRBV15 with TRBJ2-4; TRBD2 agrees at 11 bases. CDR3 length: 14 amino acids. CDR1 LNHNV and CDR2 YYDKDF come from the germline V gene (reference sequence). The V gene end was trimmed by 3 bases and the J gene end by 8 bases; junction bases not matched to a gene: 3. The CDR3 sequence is CATSRDSGRDIQYF. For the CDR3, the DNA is TGTGCCACCAGCAGGGATAGCGGGAGGGACATTCAGTACTTC. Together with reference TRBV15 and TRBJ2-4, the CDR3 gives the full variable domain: DAMVIQNPRYQVTQFGKPVTLSCSQTLNHNVMYWYQQKSSQAPKLLFHYYDKDFNNEADTPDNFQSRRPNTSFCFLDIRSPGLGDTAMYLCATSRDSGRDIQYFGAGTRLSVL.

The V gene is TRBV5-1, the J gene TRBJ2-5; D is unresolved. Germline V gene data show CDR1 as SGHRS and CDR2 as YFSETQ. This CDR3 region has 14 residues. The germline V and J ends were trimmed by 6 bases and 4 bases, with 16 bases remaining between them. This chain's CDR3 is CASTRGHQTETQYF. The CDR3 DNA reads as TGCGCCAGCACTCGCGGTCATCAGACAGAGACCCAGTACTTC.

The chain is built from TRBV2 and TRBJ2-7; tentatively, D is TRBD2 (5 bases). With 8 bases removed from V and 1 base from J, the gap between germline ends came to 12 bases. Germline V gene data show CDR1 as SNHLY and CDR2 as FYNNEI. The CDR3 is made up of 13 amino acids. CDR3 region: CASYFGGSYEQYF. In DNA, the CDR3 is TGTGCCAGCTATTTCGGAGGATCCTACGAGCAGTACTTC.

CDR3 DNA: TGTGCCACCGTTTACAATGAGCAGTTCTTC. The encoded protein is CATVYNEQFF. The chain links TRBV28 to TRBJ2-1; D call uncertain. Germline CDR1 is MDHEN and CDR2 is SYDVKM. The CDR3 consists of 10 residues. Trimming stripped 10 bases from V and 4 bases from J, with 5 bases between.

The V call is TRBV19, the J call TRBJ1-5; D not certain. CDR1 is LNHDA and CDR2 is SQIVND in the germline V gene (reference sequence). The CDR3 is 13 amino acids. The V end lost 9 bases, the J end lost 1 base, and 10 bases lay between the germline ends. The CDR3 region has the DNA TGTGCCAGCCGGAGGGCGAGCAATCAGCCCCAGCATTTT. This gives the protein CASRRASNQPQHF. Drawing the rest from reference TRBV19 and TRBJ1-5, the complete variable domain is DGGITQSPKYLFRKEGQNVTLSCEQNLNHDAMYWYRQDPGQGLRLIYYSQIVNDFQKGDIAEGYSVSREKKESFPLTVTSAQKNPTAFYLCASRRASNQPQHFGDGTRLSIL.

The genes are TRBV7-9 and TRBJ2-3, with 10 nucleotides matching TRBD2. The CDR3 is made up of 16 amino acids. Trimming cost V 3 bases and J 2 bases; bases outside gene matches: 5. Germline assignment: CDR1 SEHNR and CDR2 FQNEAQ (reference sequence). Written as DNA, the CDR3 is TGTGCCAGCAGCTTTAGCGGGAGGATTGTCACAGATACGCAGTATTTT. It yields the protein CASSFSGRIVTDTQYF.

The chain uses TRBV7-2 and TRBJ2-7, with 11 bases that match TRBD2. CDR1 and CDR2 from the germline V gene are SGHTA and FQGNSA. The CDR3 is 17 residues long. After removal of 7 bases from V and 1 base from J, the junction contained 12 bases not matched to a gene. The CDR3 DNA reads TGTGCCAGCACCCTAGCGGGAGGTCCACGAATTTCCTACGAGCAGTACTTC. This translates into CASTLAGGPRISYEQYF.

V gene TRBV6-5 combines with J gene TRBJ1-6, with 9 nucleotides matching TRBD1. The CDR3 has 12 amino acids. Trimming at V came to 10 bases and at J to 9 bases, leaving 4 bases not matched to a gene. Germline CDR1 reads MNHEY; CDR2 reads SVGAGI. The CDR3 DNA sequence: TGTGCCAACAGGGGGCAGAGTTCACCCCTCCACTTT. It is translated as CANRGQSSPLHF.

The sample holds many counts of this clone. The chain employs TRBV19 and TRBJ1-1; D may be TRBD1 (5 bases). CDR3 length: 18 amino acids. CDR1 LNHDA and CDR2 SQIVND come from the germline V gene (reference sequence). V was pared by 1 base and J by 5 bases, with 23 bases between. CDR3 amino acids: CASSIVGFGEGLRTEAFF. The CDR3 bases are TGTGCCAGTAGTATAGTCGGTTTTGGGGAGGGGCTGCGGACTGAAGCTTTCTTT. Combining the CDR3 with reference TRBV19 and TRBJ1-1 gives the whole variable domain DGGITQSPKYLFRKEGQNVTLSCEQNLNHDAMYWYRQDPGQGLRLIYYSQIVNDFQKGDIAEGYSVSREKKESFPLTVTSAQKNPTAFYLCASSIVGFGEGLRTEAFFGQGTRLTVV.

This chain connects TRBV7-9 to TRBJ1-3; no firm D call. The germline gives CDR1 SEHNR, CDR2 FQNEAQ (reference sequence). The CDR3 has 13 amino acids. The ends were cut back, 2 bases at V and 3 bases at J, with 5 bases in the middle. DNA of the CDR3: TGTGCCAGCAGCTTATCGTTTGGAAACACCATATATTTT. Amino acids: CASSLSFGNTIYF.

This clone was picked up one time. The CDR3 reads CASNLAGGEQFF. The CDR3 DNA sequence: TGTGCCAGTAACCTAGCGGGGGGTGAGCAGTTCTTC. The chain is built from TRBV19 and TRBJ2-1, with 11 bases identical to TRBD2. V trimming: 7 bases; J trimming: 9 bases; junction bases outside the gene matches: 2. The CDR3 runs 12 residues. Germline V gene sequence: CDR1 LNHDA, CDR2 SQIVND (reference sequence). The full variable domain, completed using reference TRBV19 and TRBJ2-1, is DGGITQSPKYLFRKEGQNVTLSCEQNLNHDAMYWYRQDPGQGLRLIYYSQIVNDFQKGDIAEGYSVSREKKESFPLTVTSAQKNPTAFYLCASNLAGGEQFFGPGTRLTVL.

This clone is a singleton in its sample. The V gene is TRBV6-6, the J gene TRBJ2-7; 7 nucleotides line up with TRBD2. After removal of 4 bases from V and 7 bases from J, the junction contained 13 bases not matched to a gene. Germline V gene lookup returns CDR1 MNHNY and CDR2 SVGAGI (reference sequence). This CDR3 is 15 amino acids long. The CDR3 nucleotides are TGTGCCAGCAGTTCGACCGCGGGACTAAGGGAGGAGCAGTACTTC. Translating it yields CASSSTAGLREEQYF.

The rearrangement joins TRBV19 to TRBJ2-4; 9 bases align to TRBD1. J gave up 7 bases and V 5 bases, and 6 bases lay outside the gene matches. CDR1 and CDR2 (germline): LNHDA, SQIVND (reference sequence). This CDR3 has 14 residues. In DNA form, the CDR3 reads TGTGCCAGTAGTCTACAGGGGGCTTCGAACATTCAGTACTTC. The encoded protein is CASSLQGASNIQYF.

The CDR3: CASRRQGRSYSPLHF. The CDR3, as DNA: TGTGCCAGCAGACGACAGGGAAGATCTTATTCACCCCTCCACTTT. The gene calls are TRBV6-5 and TRBJ1-6; TRBD1 aligns across 7 bases. The junction had 10 bases not matched to a gene; V was cut back by 6 bases and J by 8 bases. CDR3 size: 15 residues. Germline V lookup: CDR1 MNHEY, CDR2 SVGAGI.

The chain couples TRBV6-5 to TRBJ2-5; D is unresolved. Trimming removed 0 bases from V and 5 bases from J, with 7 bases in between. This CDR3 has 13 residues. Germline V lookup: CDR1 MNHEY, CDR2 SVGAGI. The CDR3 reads CASSYSFRETQYF. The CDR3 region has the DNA TGTGCCAGCAGTTACTCGTTCCGGGAGACCCAGTACTTC.